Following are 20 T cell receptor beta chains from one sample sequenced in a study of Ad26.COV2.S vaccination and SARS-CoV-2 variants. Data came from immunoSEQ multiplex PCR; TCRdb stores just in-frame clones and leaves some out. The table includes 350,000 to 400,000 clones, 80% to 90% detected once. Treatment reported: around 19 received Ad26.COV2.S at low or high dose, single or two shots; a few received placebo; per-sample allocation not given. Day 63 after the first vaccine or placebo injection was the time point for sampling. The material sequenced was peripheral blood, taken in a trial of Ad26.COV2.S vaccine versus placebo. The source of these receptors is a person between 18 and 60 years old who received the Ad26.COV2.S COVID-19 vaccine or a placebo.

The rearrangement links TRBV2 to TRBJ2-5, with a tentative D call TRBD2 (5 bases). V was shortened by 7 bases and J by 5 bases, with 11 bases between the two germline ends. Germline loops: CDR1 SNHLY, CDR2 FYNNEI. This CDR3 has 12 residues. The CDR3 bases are TGTGCCAGCAATGAGCGCGGGGAGACCCAGTACTTC. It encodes CASNERGETQYF.

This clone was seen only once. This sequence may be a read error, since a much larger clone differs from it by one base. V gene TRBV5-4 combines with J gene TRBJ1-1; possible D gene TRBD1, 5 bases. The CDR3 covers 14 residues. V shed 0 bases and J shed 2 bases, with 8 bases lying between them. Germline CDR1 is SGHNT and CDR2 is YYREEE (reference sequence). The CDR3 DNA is TGTGCCAGCAGCTTGGGGGGCAGCAACACTGAAGCTTTCTTT. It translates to CASSLGGSNTEAFF.

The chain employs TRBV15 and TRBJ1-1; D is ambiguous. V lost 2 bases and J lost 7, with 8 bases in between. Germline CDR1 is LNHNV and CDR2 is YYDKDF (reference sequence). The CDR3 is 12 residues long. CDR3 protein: CATSRPGGEAFF. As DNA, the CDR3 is TGTGCCACCAGCAGACCGGGAGGTGAAGCTTTCTTT.

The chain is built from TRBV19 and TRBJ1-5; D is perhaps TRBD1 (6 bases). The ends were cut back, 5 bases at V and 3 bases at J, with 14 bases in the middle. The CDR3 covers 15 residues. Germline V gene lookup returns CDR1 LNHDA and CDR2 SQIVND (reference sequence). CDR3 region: CASSLVRDTNQPQHF. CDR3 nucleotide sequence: TGTGCCAGTAGTCTAGTCCGGGACACCAATCAGCCCCAGCATTTT.

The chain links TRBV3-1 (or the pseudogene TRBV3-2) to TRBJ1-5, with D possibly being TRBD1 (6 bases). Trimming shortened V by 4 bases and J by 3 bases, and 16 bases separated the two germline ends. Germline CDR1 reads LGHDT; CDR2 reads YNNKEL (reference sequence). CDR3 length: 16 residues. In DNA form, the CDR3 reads TGTGCCAGCAGCCCTTGGGGGGCCGGAGCCAATCAGCCCCAGCATTTT. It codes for CASSPWGAGANQPQHF.

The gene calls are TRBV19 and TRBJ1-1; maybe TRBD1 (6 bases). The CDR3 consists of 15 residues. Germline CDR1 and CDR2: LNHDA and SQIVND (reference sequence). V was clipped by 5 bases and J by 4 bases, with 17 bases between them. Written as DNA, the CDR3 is TGTGCCAGTAGTTCTGGGGGGGCGCTTGGCACTGAAGCTTTCTTT. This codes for CASSSGGALGTEAFF.

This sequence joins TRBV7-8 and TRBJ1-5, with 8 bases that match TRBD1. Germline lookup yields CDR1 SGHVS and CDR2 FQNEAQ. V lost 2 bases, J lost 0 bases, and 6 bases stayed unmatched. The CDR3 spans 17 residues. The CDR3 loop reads CASSLNNRGFSNQPQHF. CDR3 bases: TGTGCCAGCAGCTTAAACAACAGGGGGTTTAGCAATCAGCCCCAGCATTTT. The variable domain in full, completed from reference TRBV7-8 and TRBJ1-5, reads GAGVSQSPRYKVAKRGQDVALRCDPISGHVSLFWYQQALGQGPEFLTYFQNEAQLDKSGLPSDRFFAERPEGSVSTLKIQRTQQEDSAVYLCASSLNNRGFSNQPQHFGDGTRLSIL.

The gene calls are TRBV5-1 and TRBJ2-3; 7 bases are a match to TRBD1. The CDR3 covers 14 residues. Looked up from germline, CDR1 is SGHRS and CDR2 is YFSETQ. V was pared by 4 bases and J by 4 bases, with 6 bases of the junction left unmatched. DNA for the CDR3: TGCGCCAGCAGCCTTGGACAGGACGCAGATACGCAGTATTTT. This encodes CASSLGQDADTQYF. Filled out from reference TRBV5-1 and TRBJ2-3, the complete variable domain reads KAGVTQTPRYLIKTRGQQVTLSCSPISGHRSVSWYQQTPGQGLQFLFEYFSETQRNKGNFPGRFSGRQFSNSRSEMNVSTLELGDSALYLCASSLGQDADTQYFGPGTRLTVL.

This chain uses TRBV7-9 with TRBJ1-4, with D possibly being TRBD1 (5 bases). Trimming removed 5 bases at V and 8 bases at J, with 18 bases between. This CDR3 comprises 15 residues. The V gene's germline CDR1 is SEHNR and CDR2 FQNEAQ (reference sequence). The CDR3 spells CASSTTGVGDEKLFF. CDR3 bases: TGTGCCAGCAGCACCACGGGGGTAGGAGACGAAAAACTGTTTTTT. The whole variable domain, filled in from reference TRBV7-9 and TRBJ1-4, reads DTGVSQNPRHKITKRGQNVTFRCDPISEHNRLYWYRQTLGQGPEFLTYFQNEAQLEKSRLLSDRFSAERPKGSFSTLEIQRTEQGDSAMYLCASSTTGVGDEKLFFGSGTQLSVL.

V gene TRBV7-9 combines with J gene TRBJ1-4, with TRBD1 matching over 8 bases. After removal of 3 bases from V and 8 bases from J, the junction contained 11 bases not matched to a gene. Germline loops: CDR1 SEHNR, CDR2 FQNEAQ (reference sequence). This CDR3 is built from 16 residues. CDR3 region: CASSFMGFAGGEKLFF. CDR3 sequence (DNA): TGTGCCAGCAGCTTTATGGGGTTCGCAGGGGGCGAAAAACTGTTTTTT.

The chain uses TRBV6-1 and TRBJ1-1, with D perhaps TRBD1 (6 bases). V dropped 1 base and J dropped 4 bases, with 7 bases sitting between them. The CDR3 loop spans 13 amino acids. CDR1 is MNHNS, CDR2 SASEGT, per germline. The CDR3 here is CASSEVTGTEAFF. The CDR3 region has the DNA TGTGCCAGCAGTGAAGTGACAGGCACTGAAGCTTTCTTT.

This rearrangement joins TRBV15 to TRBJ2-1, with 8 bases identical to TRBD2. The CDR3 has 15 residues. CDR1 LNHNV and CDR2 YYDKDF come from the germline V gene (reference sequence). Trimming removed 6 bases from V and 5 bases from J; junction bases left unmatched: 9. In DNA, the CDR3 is TGTGCCACCAGGTGGGGCGGGGGGCCCGACAATGAGCAGTTCTTC. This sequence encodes CATRWGGGPDNEQFF.

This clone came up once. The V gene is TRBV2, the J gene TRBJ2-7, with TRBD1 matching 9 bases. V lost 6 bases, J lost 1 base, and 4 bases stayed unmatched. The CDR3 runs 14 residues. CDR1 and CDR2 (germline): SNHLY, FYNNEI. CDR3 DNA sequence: TGTGCCAGCAGAGGACAGGGGACTTCCTACGAGCAGTACTTC. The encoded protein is CASRGQGTSYEQYF.

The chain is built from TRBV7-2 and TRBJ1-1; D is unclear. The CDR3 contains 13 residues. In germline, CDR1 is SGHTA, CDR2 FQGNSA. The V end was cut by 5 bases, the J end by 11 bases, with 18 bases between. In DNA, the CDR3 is TGTGCCAGCAGCCCGATAGCTAGTCAACGGGCTTTCTTT. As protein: CASSPIASQRAFF.

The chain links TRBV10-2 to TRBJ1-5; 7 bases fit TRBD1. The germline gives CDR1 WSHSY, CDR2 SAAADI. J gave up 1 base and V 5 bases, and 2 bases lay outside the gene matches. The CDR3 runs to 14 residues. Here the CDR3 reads CASSTGASNQPQHF. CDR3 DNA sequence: TGCGCCAGCAGTACAGGGGCAAGCAATCAGCCCCAGCATTTT.

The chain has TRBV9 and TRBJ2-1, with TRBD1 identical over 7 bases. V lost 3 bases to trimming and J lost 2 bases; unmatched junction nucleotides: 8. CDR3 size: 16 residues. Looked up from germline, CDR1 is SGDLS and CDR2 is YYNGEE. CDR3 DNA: TGTGCCAGCAGCGACGAAAGGGGGCTCCCCTACAATGAGCAGTTCTTC. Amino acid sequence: CASSDERGLPYNEQFF. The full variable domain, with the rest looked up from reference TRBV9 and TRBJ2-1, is DSGVTQTPKHLITATGQRVTLRCSPRSGDLSVYWYQQSLDQGLQFLIQYYNGEERAKGNILERFSAQQFPDLHSELNLSSLELGDSALYFCASSDERGLPYNEQFFGPGTRLTVL.

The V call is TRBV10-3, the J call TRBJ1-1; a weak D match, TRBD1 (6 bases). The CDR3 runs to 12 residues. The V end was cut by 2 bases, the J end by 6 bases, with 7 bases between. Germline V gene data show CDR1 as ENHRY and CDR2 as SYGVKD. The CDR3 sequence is CAISERQAEAFF. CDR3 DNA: TGTGCCATCAGTGAGAGACAGGCTGAAGCTTTCTTT.

In DNA form, the CDR3 reads TGTGCCAGCAGTTTAGATGGGTCACCCCTCCACTTT. This encodes CASSLDGSPLHF. The chain links TRBV12-3 or TRBV12-4 to TRBJ1-6; D gene ambiguous. V was trimmed by 1 base and J by 10 bases, leaving 5 bases between them. The CDR3 contains 12 residues.

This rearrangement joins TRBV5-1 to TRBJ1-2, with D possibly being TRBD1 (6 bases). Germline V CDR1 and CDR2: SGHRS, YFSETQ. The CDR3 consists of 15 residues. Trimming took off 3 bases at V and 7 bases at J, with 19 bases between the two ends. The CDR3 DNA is TGCGCCAGCAGCTGGGGGGCCCGGGGGCCGGGTGGCTACACCTTC. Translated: CASSWGARGPGGYTF.

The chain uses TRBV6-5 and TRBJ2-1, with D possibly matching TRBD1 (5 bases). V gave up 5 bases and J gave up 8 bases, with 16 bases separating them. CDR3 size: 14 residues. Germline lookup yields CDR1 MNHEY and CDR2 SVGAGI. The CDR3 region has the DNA TGTGCCAGCAGTCTCGTGCAGGGCGGTCATGAGCAGTTCTTC. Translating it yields CASSLVQGGHEQFF.